The 30 T cell receptor beta chains reported below all come from one sample, sequenced in a study of T cells after yellow fever vaccination. TCRdb analysed the 5' RACE reads with MiXCR anew, one entry per CDR3 protein. The sample contains 300,000 to 400,000 distinct CDR3 sequences, approximately 8% of which appear only once. The source material was PBMCs, sampled 45 days after the first yellow fever vaccination. Receptors originate from a man between 18 and 29 years old who received the YFV17D yellow fever vaccine.

This clonotype was observed a handful of times. The genes are TRBV19 and TRBJ1-2, with D unresolved. V lost 6 bases and J 4 bases, leaving 9 bases between the germline ends. The CDR3 sequence is 12 residues long. Looked up from germline, CDR1 is LNHDA and CDR2 is SQIVND (reference sequence). DNA of the CDR3: TGTGCCAGTAGCCGGACGGTCTATGGCTACACCTTC. This gives the protein CASSRTVYGYTF.

The V and J genes are TRBV7-2 and TRBJ2-7, with D unresolved. CDR3 length: 15 amino acids. The V gene lost 5 bases and the J gene lost 0 bases, with 14 bases spanning the gap. CDR1 is SGHTA, CDR2 FQGNSA, per germline. Here the CDR3 DNA reads TGTGCCAGCAGCCCGAGACTGGTGAGCTCCTACGAGCAGTACTTC. Amino acid sequence: CASSPRLVSSYEQYF.

This clonotype was recorded a few times. This chain joins TRBV5-1 and TRBJ2-7; 7 bases agree with TRBD2. J was trimmed by 0 bases and V by 2 bases; bases with no gene match: 11. The CDR3 runs to 17 residues. CDR1 and CDR2 from the germline V gene are SGHRS and YFSETQ. For the CDR3, the DNA is TGCGCCAGCAGCTTCGCCATAAGCGGGGCTAGCTCCTACGAGCAGTACTTC. Amino acid sequence: CASSFAISGASSYEQYF. The variable domain in full, with the rest retrieved from reference TRBV5-1 and TRBJ2-7, is KAGVTQTPRYLIKTRGQQVTLSCSPISGHRSVSWYQQTPGQGLQFLFEYFSETQRNKGNFPGRFSGRQFSNSRSEMNVSTLELGDSALYLCASSFAISGASSYEQYFGPGTRLTVT.

This clonotype was observed a few times. This sequence joins TRBV20-1 and TRBJ1-5; D is uncertain. Germline V CDR1 and CDR2: DFQATT, SNEGSKA (reference sequence). The CDR3 has 13 amino acids. The V end lost 6 bases, the J end lost 7 bases, and 16 bases lay between the germline ends. The CDR3 coding sequence is TGCAGTGCGACCGTCTGGGGATCGCAGCCCCAGCATTTT. Translated: CSATVWGSQPQHF.

This clonotype was counted only a few times. This chain uses TRBV11-2 with TRBJ2-2; 8 bases match TRBD1. CDR1 and CDR2 (germline): SGHAT, FQNNGV. The CDR3 is 18 amino acids. J gave up 5 bases and V 5 bases, and 16 bases lay outside the gene matches. Written as DNA, the CDR3 is TGTGCCAGCAGCCCACCCCTAGCTTGGACAGGGAGAACCGGGGAGCTGTTTTTT. Amino acid sequence: CASSPPLAWTGRTGELFF.

The chain has TRBV5-1 and TRBJ2-7; no reliable D call. There are 12 residues in the CDR3. V lost 2 bases, J lost 5 bases, and 8 bases lay in between. Germline V gene lookup returns CDR1 SGHRS and CDR2 YFSETQ. CDR3 DNA sequence: TGCGCCAGCAGCTTTAAGATCGACGAGCAGTACTTC. This sequence encodes CASSFKIDEQYF.

This clonotype was recorded a few times. V and J are TRBV15 and TRBJ2-3; D is perhaps TRBD1 (6 bases). CDR1 and CDR2 (germline): LNHNV, YYDKDF (reference sequence). This CDR3 is built from 15 residues. Trimming removed 11 bases at V and 6 bases at J, with 24 bases between. The CDR3 region has the DNA TGTGCCCGTCGGGGACGGACAGCCCTGGGGGATACGCAGTATTTT. Amino acids: CARRGRTALGDTQYF.

This clonotype was recorded only once. The gene calls are TRBV20-1 and TRBJ2-1; D may be TRBD1 or TRBD2 (5 bases each). CDR1 is DFQATT and CDR2 is SNEGSKA in the germline V gene (reference sequence). V shed 4 bases and J shed 2 bases, with 15 bases lying between them. The CDR3 consists of 15 residues. CDR3 DNA sequence: TGCAGTGCTATCTCCGGGACCGCCGCCTACAATGAGCAGTTCTTC. Residues: CSAISGTAAYNEQFF.

This clonotype was detected many times. This sequence joins TRBV5-1 and TRBJ2-3; D is perhaps TRBD1 or TRBD2 (5 bases each). This CDR3 is built from 14 residues. Germline-derived CDR1 and CDR2 are SGHRS and YFSETQ. V lost 7 bases and J 0 bases, leaving 12 bases between the germline ends. The CDR3 DNA reads TGCGCCAGCTCCGGGACCCATAGCACAGATACGCAGTATTTT. It translates to CASSGTHSTDTQYF.

Points on this clonotype: At one end, the junction sequence differs from germline, possibly due to a read error. This sequence joins TRBV20-1 and TRBJ2-2; TRBD2 matches at 8 bases. CDR1 is DFQATT and CDR2 is SNEGSKA in the germline V gene (reference sequence). This CDR3 has 16 amino acids. The CDR3 spells CCAGRHSGANTGELFF. The CDR3 region has the DNA TGCTGTGCTGGCCGACATAGCGGGGCTAACACCGGGGAGCTGTTTTTT.

The chain recombines TRBV18 with TRBJ2-7, with D possibly being TRBD1 (5 bases). The CDR3 loop spans 13 amino acids. Germline V lookup: CDR1 KGHSH, CDR2 LQKENI. Trimming took off 3 bases at V and 3 bases at J, with 9 bases between the two ends. In DNA form, the CDR3 reads TGTGCCAGCTCACCTACAGGAGTCTACGAGCAGTACGTC. This codes for CASSPTGVYEQYV.

This clonotype came up a few times. The CDR3 sequence is CAISGGNQETQYF. The DNA of the CDR3 is TGTGCCATCAGTGGGGGGAATCAAGAGACCCAGTACTTC. This chain connects TRBV10-3 to TRBJ2-5; either TRBD1 or TRBD2 may supply D (5 bases each). Germline CDR1 and CDR2: ENHRY and SYGVKD. There are 13 residues in the CDR3. The V gene lost 4 bases and the J gene lost 2 bases, with 8 bases spanning the gap.

This rearrangement joins TRBV10-3 to TRBJ2-2; 11 bases are shared with TRBD2. Trimming removed 7 bases from V and 0 bases from J; junction bases left unmatched: 4. Germline V gene data show CDR1 as ENHRY and CDR2 as SYGVKD. The CDR3 totals 16 residues. The CDR3 nucleotides are TGTGCCATCACGACTAGCGGGGCCTCGAACACCGGGGAGCTGTTTTTT. It specifies CAITTSGASNTGELFF.

The sample holds many counts of this clonotype. The chain is built from TRBV7-7 and TRBJ2-1, with no clear D. Germline V lookup: CDR1 SSHAT, CDR2 FNYEAQ (reference sequence). V lost 10 bases to trimming and J lost 0 bases, with 13 bases between them. There are 14 residues in the CDR3. The CDR3 nucleotides read TGTGCCACCCGTTCGGTGACCTCCTACAATGAGCAGTTCTTC. Its translation is CATRSVTSYNEQFF. Full variable domain (missing parts from reference TRBV7-7 and TRBJ2-1): GAGVSQSPRYKVTKRGQDVTLRCDPISSHATLYWYQQALGQGPEFLTYFNYEAQPDKSGLPSDRFSAERPEGSISTLTIQRTEQRDSAMYRCATRSVTSYNEQFFGPGTRLTVL.

This clonotype was observed many times. V and J are TRBV29-1 and TRBJ2-3; D is perhaps TRBD1 or TRBD2 (6 bases each). The CDR3 spans 13 residues. V dropped 4 bases and J dropped 1 base, with 9 bases sitting between them. Germline CDR1 and CDR2: SQVTM and ANQGSEA. CDR3 sequence reads: CSVVGGRTDTQYF. For the CDR3, the DNA is TGCAGCGTTGTTGGGGGGCGCACAGATACGCAGTATTTT.

This clonotype has a handful of counts. The chain links TRBV3-1 to TRBJ2-3; D remains ambiguous. The CDR3 totals 14 residues. V was cut by 1 base and J by 0 bases, with 5 bases left in between. Germline CDR1 reads LGHDT; CDR2 reads YNNKEL (reference sequence). The CDR3 nucleotides are TGTGCCAGCAGCCAAGCATCCAGCACAGATACGCAGTATTTT. Encoded protein: CASSQASSTDTQYF.

The chain has TRBV10-3 and TRBJ1-2; no clear D gene. This CDR3 has 16 residues. Germline V lookup: CDR1 ENHRY, CDR2 SYGVKD. V dropped 4 bases and J dropped 6 bases, with 21 bases sitting between them. CDR3 nucleotides: TGTGCCATCAGTGGGGAATGGGCGGACGGGTTGAATGGCTACACCTTC. As protein: CAISGEWADGLNGYTF.

The V call is TRBV12-3 or TRBV12-4, the J call TRBJ2-7; TRBD2 aligns across 7 bases. CDR3 length: 16 amino acids. V shed 5 bases and J 1 base; nucleotides not matched to a gene: 11. The chain's CDR3 is CASSPTREGRSYEQYF. Written as DNA, the CDR3 is TGTGCCAGCAGTCCGACCAGGGAGGGACGTTCCTACGAGCAGTACTTC.

This clonotype occurred many times. This chain joins TRBV7-9 and TRBJ2-3; D ambiguous. This CDR3 is built from 14 residues. From germline, CDR1 is SEHNR and CDR2 FQNEAQ (reference sequence). Trimming stripped 5 bases from V and 6 bases from J, with 15 bases between. As DNA, the CDR3 is TGTGCCAGCAGCCCGAGCCGGCAATCGGATACGCAGTATTTT. Amino acid sequence: CASSPSRQSDTQYF.

J is TRBJ1-4 and V is TRBV7-8; D gene uncertain. Trimming stripped 5 bases from V and 7 bases from J, with 14 bases between. Germline-derived CDR1 and CDR2 are SGHVS and FQNEAQ. This CDR3 region has 14 residues. The CDR3 loop is CASSPEVNSEKLFF. Here the CDR3 DNA reads TGTGCCAGCAGCCCTGAAGTTAATAGTGAAAAACTGTTTTTT.

The chain has TRBV21-1 and TRBJ2-6. TRBV21-1 is given as a pseudogene. CDR3 length: 13 residues. The CDR3 loop is CARKVWGANVLTF. Written as DNA, the CDR3 is TGTGCCAGGAAGGTGTGGGGGGCCAACGTCCTGACTTTC.

In this sample, this clonotype turned up a few times. The chain joins TRBV4-1 to TRBJ2-1; 11 bases agree with TRBD2. V lost 1 base and J lost 5; bases outside the gene matches: 16. CDR1 and CDR2 (germline): MGHRA, YSYEKL. This CDR3 spans 20 amino acids. Written as DNA, the CDR3 is TGCGCCAGCAGCCAAGCCCGCACTTGGCGACTAGCGGGATACAACAATGAGCAGTTCTTC. It codes for CASSQARTWRLAGYNNEQFF.

This clonotype appeared many times. The chain couples TRBV30 to TRBJ1-3; D is unclear. Germline V CDR1 and CDR2: GTSNPN, SVGIG (reference sequence). This CDR3 is built from 16 residues. The ends were cut back, 0 bases at V and 2 bases at J, with 14 bases in the middle. As DNA, the CDR3 is TGTGCCTGGAGTGTCGACTTTTTCCCTCCTGGAAACACCATATATTTT. This codes for CAWSVDFFPPGNTIYF.

The table lists this clonotype with a few counts. This chain uses TRBV4-1 with TRBJ2-3; D is perhaps TRBD1 (5 bases). Germline CDR1 reads MGHRA; CDR2 reads YSYEKL. The CDR3 has 16 residues. Trimming pared 1 base from V and 0 bases from J, leaving 11 bases between. The CDR3 bases are TGCGCCAGCAGCCAAGGCCCAGGGCAGAGCACAGATACGCAGTATTTT. This translates into CASSQGPGQSTDTQYF.

The genes are TRBV12-3 or TRBV12-4 and TRBJ2-2, with 13 positions matching TRBD2. This CDR3 spans 17 amino acids. Trimming removed 6 bases from V and 2 bases from J; junction bases left unmatched: 6. The CDR3 bases are TGTGCCAGCAGCTGGACTAGCGGGGGACTTAACACCGGGGAGCTGTTTTTT. Amino acids: CASSWTSGGLNTGELFF.

This clonotype was found a few times. This chain joins TRBV19 and TRBJ1-2; perhaps TRBD1 as D (6 bases). The germline V gene encodes CDR1 LNHDA and CDR2 SQIVND (reference sequence). V lost 6 bases to trimming and J lost 7 bases, with 15 bases between them. The CDR3 is 13 residues long. The CDR3 DNA sequence: TGTGCCAGTAGAACAGGGCTCGTTGCTGGCTACACCTTC. Translated, it gives CASRTGLVAGYTF.

The rearrangement links TRBV4-3 to TRBJ2-3, with a tentative D call TRBD2 (7 bases). The CDR3 sequence is 17 residues long. V was pared by 0 bases and J by 0 bases, with 13 bases between. CDR1 and CDR2 from the germline V gene are LGHNA and YSLEER. Here the CDR3 reads CASSQEMAGASTDTQYF. CDR3 DNA: TGCGCCAGCAGCCAAGAGATGGCGGGGGCCAGCACAGATACGCAGTATTTT.

The J gene is TRBJ2-5, the V gene TRBV5-1, with TRBD1 identical over 7 bases. V gave up 4 bases and J gave up 0 bases; unmatched junction bases: 9. Germline loops: CDR1 SGHRS, CDR2 YFSETQ. The CDR3 is made up of 16 amino acids. The CDR3 DNA sequence: TGCGCCAGCAGCCCTTCCGGGACAGCGAACCAAGAGACCCAGTACTTC. It yields the protein CASSPSGTANQETQYF.

In this sample, this clonotype turned up a few times. The chain employs TRBV5-6 and TRBJ1-2; 8 bases agree with TRBD1. Per the germline V gene, CDR1 is SGHDT and CDR2 is YYEEEE. V was clipped by 5 bases and J by 2 bases; unmatched bases: 5. CDR3 length: 14 residues. Here the CDR3 reads CASRGTGGNYGYTF. The CDR3 bases are TGTGCCAGCAGGGGTACAGGGGGGAACTATGGCTACACCTTC.

The rearrangement joins TRBV12-3 or TRBV12-4 to TRBJ2-5; 10 bases line up with TRBD2. V shed 7 bases and J 5 bases; nucleotides not matched to a gene: 10. The CDR3 loop spans 15 amino acids. The CDR3 bases are TGTGCCAGCAATTCCGGGACTAGCGTTCGGGAGACCCAGTACTTC. Translated, it gives CASNSGTSVRETQYF.